This T cell receptor (beta chain) was documented in a study of patients and donors after allogeneic stem cell transplantation. Unmatched junction bases numbered 5, after V lost 4 bases and J lost 8 bases. The length of the CDR3 is 13 residues. TCRdb used MiXCR to reprocess the RT-PCR reads, holding one entry per CDR3 protein. The sample includes under 170,000 distinct CDR3 sequences, about a third of them seen just once. Sample: blood, either unsorted or a sorted T cell fraction (not recorded which). This receptor was identified in a human donor who was either an allogeneic HSCT recipient or a stem cell or donor lymphocyte infusion donor (not recorded which). It is not recorded whose cells these are; they may come from a transplant donor. This sequence joins TRBV12-3 or TRBV12-4 and TRBJ1-2; 9 bases map to TRBD1. The CDR3 sequence is CASSSGTGHGYTF. CDR3 coding DNA: TGTGCCAGCAGTTCCGGGACAGGGCACGGCTACACCTTC.